These 30 T cell receptor beta chains share one sample of origin, sequenced in a study of response to subunit inactivated influenza vaccine. TCRdb used MiXCR to reprocess the RT-PCR reads, holding one entry per CDR3 protein. Seen here are some 500,000 distinct CDR3 sequences, 16% observed once, and the top ten hold roughly 3.1%. Sequenced material: CD4+ T cells sorted from PBMCs, taken about 24 months after vaccination. Receptors originate from a man between 45 and 75 years old who received an inactivated influenza vaccine.

The chain joins TRBV5-4 to TRBJ2-4, with TRBD1 identical over 12 bases. Trimming removed 1 base from V and 0 bases from J; junction bases left unmatched: 5. Germline V gene sequence: CDR1 SGHNT, CDR2 YYREEE (reference sequence). This CDR3 is built from 18 residues. The CDR3 sequence: CASSLTGTGGLAKNIQYF. The CDR3, as DNA: TGTGCCAGCAGCTTGACAGGGACAGGGGGCCTAGCCAAAAACATTCAGTACTTC.

This clonotype was counted a few times. The chain carries TRBV5-1 and TRBJ2-1, with a possible D match to TRBD2 (5 bases). V lost 2 bases to trimming and J lost 4 bases, with 10 bases between them. Per germline, CDR1 SGHRS and CDR2 YFSETQ. The CDR3 is 14 residues long. In nucleotides, the CDR3 is TGCGCCAGCAGCTTCGGGGAAAGGTACAATGAGCAGTTCTTC. Protein sequence: CASSFGERYNEQFF.

This chain joins TRBV29-1 and TRBJ2-7; no clear D. Germline assignment: CDR1 SQVTM and CDR2 ANQGSEA. The CDR3 has 11 amino acids. With 4 bases removed from V and 5 bases from J, the gap between germline ends came to 9 bases. The chain's CDR3 is CSVVAWDEQYF. CDR3 DNA: TGCAGCGTTGTTGCTTGGGACGAGCAGTACTTC.

CDR3 amino acids: CSAQGRNTEAFF. The CDR3 region has the DNA TGCAGTGCGCAGGGTCGGAACACTGAAGCTTTCTTT. The chain combines TRBV20-1 with TRBJ1-1, with a weak D call TRBD1 (5 bases). Trimming removed 6 bases at V and 1 base at J, with 9 bases between. Germline V gene lookup returns CDR1 DFQATT and CDR2 SNEGSKA (reference sequence). The CDR3 contains 12 residues.

With regard to this clonotype: A much larger clone differs from this one at a single base, so this may be a read error. The rearrangement uses TRBV19 and TRBJ2-5; TRBD2 matches 10 bases. The CDR3 has 16 residues. In germline, CDR1 is LNHDA, CDR2 SQIVND (reference sequence). Unmatched junction bases numbered 10, after V lost 4 bases and J lost 5 bases. Here the CDR3 reads CASSRSSGRVYETQYF. For the CDR3, the DNA is TGTGCCAGTAGTAGATCAAGCGGGAGGGTCTATGAGACCCAGTACTTC.

The gene calls are TRBV6-2 or TRBV6-3 and TRBJ1-2; 8 bases are shared with TRBD1. V lost 6 bases and J lost 7; bases outside the gene matches: 10. The CDR3 is 14 amino acids. Germline CDR1 MNHEY, CDR2 SVGEGT. The CDR3 DNA is TGTGCCAGCAGCAATCCCCCCACAGGGGGTGGCTACACCTTC. It translates to CASSNPPTGGGYTF.

This clonotype was picked up a small number of times. The chain joins TRBV5-1 to TRBJ2-1; TRBD2 aligns across 9 bases. This CDR3 spans 17 amino acids. Trimming at V came to 2 bases and at J to 6 bases, leaving 12 bases not matched to a gene. Germline assignment: CDR1 SGHRS and CDR2 YFSETQ. In nucleotides, the CDR3 is TGCGCCAGCAGCTTCTTATTCGGTAGCGGGGGTATCAATGAGCAGTTCTTC. It translates to CASSFLFGSGGINEQFF.

A few counts support this clonotype. The chain combines TRBV20-1 with TRBJ2-1; D uncertain. V lost 6 bases and J 1 base, leaving 19 bases between the germline ends. The CDR3 consists of 16 residues. Germline values: CDR1 DFQATT, CDR2 SNEGSKA (reference sequence). Here the CDR3 reads CSALPTGLLSYNEQFF. In DNA, the CDR3 is TGCAGTGCCCTCCCGACTGGGTTGTTGTCCTACAATGAGCAGTTCTTC.

The chain employs TRBV7-9 and TRBJ2-7; D is unclear. CDR1 is SEHNR and CDR2 is FQNEAQ in the germline V gene (reference sequence). The V and J ends lost 2 bases and 2 bases respectively, with 10 bases between them. This CDR3 has 14 amino acids. CDR3 DNA sequence: TGTGCCAGCAGCTTAAACGCAGGCACCTACGAGCAGTACTTC. It is translated as CASSLNAGTYEQYF.

V gene TRBV20-1 combines with J gene TRBJ2-2; 7 bases align to TRBD2. The CDR3 is made up of 17 amino acids. V lost 3 bases, J lost 0 bases, and 10 bases stayed unmatched. The germline V gene encodes CDR1 DFQATT and CDR2 SNEGSKA (reference sequence). This CDR3 is CSASRMGGRTNTGELFF. The CDR3 nucleotides read TGCAGTGCTAGCAGAATGGGGGGGAGGACGAACACCGGGGAGCTGTTTTTT.

The chain couples TRBV6-1 to TRBJ2-3; D is unresolved. Looked up from germline, CDR1 is MNHNS and CDR2 is SASEGT. Trimming removed 7 bases at V and 2 bases at J, with 10 bases between. The CDR3 has 13 amino acids. Written as DNA, the CDR3 is TGTGCCAGCAAAGTCATGATCACAGATACGCAGTATTTT. It translates to CASKVMITDTQYF.

This clonotype was counted between two and nine times. The chain recombines TRBV6-1 with TRBJ1-5; possible D gene TRBD1, 5 bases. The V gene lost 9 bases and the J gene lost 2 bases, with 17 bases spanning the gap. The CDR3 consists of 15 residues. Germline CDR1 is MNHNS and CDR2 is SASEGT. The CDR3 sequence is CASRPQGVGNQPQHF. Written as DNA, the CDR3 is TGTGCCAGTCGGCCGCAGGGAGTAGGCAATCAGCCCCAGCATTTT.

This clonotype occurred a few times. The V and J genes are TRBV4-2 and TRBJ2-2, with D unresolved. The CDR3 runs to 16 residues. CDR1 and CDR2 (germline): LGHNA, YNFKEQ. V was trimmed by 0 bases and J by 1 base, leaving 9 bases between them. The CDR3 nucleotides are TGTGCCAGCAGCCAAGATGGAGTCAAGAACACCGGGGAGCTGTTTTTT. This sequence encodes CASSQDGVKNTGELFF.

The sample holds a few counts of this clonotype. The V gene is TRBV6-1, the J gene TRBJ1-1; 7 bases fit TRBD1. Unmatched junction bases numbered 4, after V lost 6 bases and J lost 0 bases. The CDR3 extends over 14 amino acids. Germline lookup yields CDR1 MNHNS and CDR2 SASEGT. Here the CDR3 DNA reads TGTGCCAGCAGGCAGGGGGGAATGAACACTGAAGCTTTCTTT. The encoded protein is CASRQGGMNTEAFF.

This clonotype was picked up many times. The gene calls are TRBV5-1 and TRBJ2-1; 7 bases align to TRBD2. Trimming took 0 bases from V and 5 from J; bases not matched to a gene: 5. Per the germline V gene, CDR1 is SGHRS and CDR2 is YFSETQ. CDR3 length: 15 amino acids. CDR3 sequence (DNA): TGCGCCAGCAGCTTGGCCTCTAGCGGAAACAATGAGCAGTTCTTC. Translating gives CASSLASSGNNEQFF.

V is TRBV20-1 and J is TRBJ2-3; D ambiguous. Germline CDR1 and CDR2: DFQATT and SNEGSKA (reference sequence). The CDR3 extends over 12 amino acids. V lost 6 bases, J lost 1 base, and 8 bases lay in between. The CDR3 spells CSANSGTDTQYF. DNA for the CDR3: TGCAGTGCAAACAGCGGCACAGATACGCAGTATTTT.

This chain connects TRBV6-5 to TRBJ1-2; D is perhaps TRBD1 (5 bases). This CDR3 is 16 amino acids long. The V end lost 0 bases, the J end lost 8 bases, and 19 bases lay between the germline ends. Germline V lookup: CDR1 MNHEY, CDR2 SVGAGI. CDR3 bases: TGTGCCAGCAGTTACTCGAACCCGGGGCGCGGTCTCGGCTACACCTTC. Its translation: CASSYSNPGRGLGYTF.

The CDR3 loop is CASRAGTSGHLNTGELFF. The CDR3 DNA reads TGTGCCAGCAGGGCCGGGACTAGCGGGCATTTGAACACCGGGGAGCTGTTTTTT. V is TRBV4-2 and J is TRBJ2-2, with TRBD2 identical over 12 bases. Germline V gene data show CDR1 as LGHNA and CDR2 as YNFKEQ. V shed 6 bases and J 1 base; nucleotides not matched to a gene: 9. There are 18 residues in the CDR3.

This clonotype was found a few times. This chain uses TRBV5-6 with TRBJ2-3; D is uncertain. Trimming stripped 3 bases from V and 2 bases from J, with 4 bases between. CDR3 length equals 12 residues. From germline, CDR1 is SGHDT and CDR2 YYEEEE. The CDR3 sequence is CASSWHTDTQYF. CDR3 coding DNA: TGTGCCAGCAGCTGGCACACAGATACGCAGTATTTT.

This clonotype was seen repeatedly, ten times or more. The chain employs TRBV5-1 and TRBJ1-5, with D tentatively TRBD1 (6 bases). Trimming stripped 0 bases from V and 6 bases from J, with 13 bases between. The CDR3 is 15 amino acids. CDR1 and CDR2 from the germline V gene are SGHRS and YFSETQ. CDR3 residues: CASSLDPGEAQPQHF. Written as DNA, the CDR3 is TGCGCCAGCAGCTTGGACCCAGGGGAGGCTCAGCCCCAGCATTTT. Drawing the rest from reference TRBV5-1 and TRBJ1-5, the complete variable domain is KAGVTQTPRYLIKTRGQQVTLSCSPISGHRSVSWYQQTPGQGLQFLFEYFSETQRNKGNFPGRFSGRQFSNSRSEMNVSTLELGDSALYLCASSLDPGEAQPQHFGDGTRLSIL.

The chain combines TRBV6-2 or TRBV6-3 with TRBJ1-1; 8 nucleotides agree with TRBD1. V shed 2 bases and J 0 bases; nucleotides not matched to a gene: 5. CDR3 size: 16 residues. CDR1 and CDR2 (germline): MNHEY, SVGEGT. The CDR3 bases are TGTGCCAGCAGTTACAACAGGGGGGAGATGAACACTGAAGCTTTCTTT. Translating it yields CASSYNRGEMNTEAFF.

This clonotype was seen a handful of times. V and J are TRBV4-2 and TRBJ1-2; TRBD1 agrees at 7 bases. With 4 bases clipped from V and 6 bases from J, the junction kept 11 bases outside the gene matches. This CDR3 has 15 residues. The germline V gene encodes CDR1 LGHNA and CDR2 YNFKEQ. For the CDR3, the DNA is TGTGCCAGCAGCCTGGAGGGGGCGCCGAGCCATGGCTACACCTTC. Protein sequence: CASSLEGAPSHGYTF.

This clonotype was counted a few times. V usage is TRBV7-8 and J usage is TRBJ2-1; TRBD1 might be the D (5 bases). Germline lookup yields CDR1 SGHVS and CDR2 FQNEAQ. This CDR3 comprises 16 residues. V lost 5 bases to trimming and J lost 5 bases, with 19 bases between them. The CDR3 nucleotides read TGTGCCAGCAGCCCAAGAAGGGGCCCTGTGAACAATGAGCAGTTCTTC. Its translation is CASSPRRGPVNNEQFF.

There are a few counts of this clonotype. The genes are TRBV20-1 and TRBJ2-3; the D is unclear. This CDR3 contains 15 residues. V shed 1 base and J shed 0 bases, with 11 bases lying between them. CDR1 and CDR2 from the germline V gene are DFQATT and SNEGSKA (reference sequence). The CDR3, as DNA: TGCAGTGCTAGAGCCTTCCAGGAGAGCACAGATACGCAGTATTTT. Its translation is CSARAFQESTDTQYF.

The chain couples TRBV20-1 to TRBJ2-1; 10 bases agree with TRBD2. Germline V gene sequence: CDR1 DFQATT, CDR2 SNEGSKA (reference sequence). CDR3 size: 16 residues. V was pared by 3 bases and J by 8 bases, with 13 bases of the junction left unmatched. CDR3 nucleotides: TGCAGTGCTAGCCAAAAGAGCGGGAGGGCCTTCTATGAGCAGTTCTTC. This translates into CSASQKSGRAFYEQFF.

There are a few counts of this clonotype. The chain is built from TRBV28 and TRBJ1-6; no definite D call. This CDR3 comprises 13 residues. Trimming took 6 bases from V and 7 from J, leaving 10 bases between them. Germline CDR1 reads MDHEN; CDR2 reads SYDVKM. CDR3 in DNA: TGTGCCAGCAGGAGTAGCCTAAATTCACCCCTCCACTTT. Its protein is CASRSSLNSPLHF.

This clonotype was seen more than once but under ten times. The chain links TRBV20-1 to TRBJ2-3; the D gene is possibly TRBD2 (5 bases). This CDR3 has 16 residues. CDR1 and CDR2 from the germline V gene are DFQATT and SNEGSKA (reference sequence). The germline V and J ends were trimmed by 0 bases and 0 bases, with 13 bases remaining between them. DNA for the CDR3: TGCAGTGCTAGAGACGAGGGCAGAATTAGCACAGATACGCAGTATTTT. Residues: CSARDEGRISTDTQYF.

This clonotype was observed at least ten times. The rearrangement joins TRBV5-1 to TRBJ1-1; 7 nucleotides line up with TRBD1. Trimming cost V 4 bases and J 5 bases; bases outside gene matches: 8. The germline gives CDR1 SGHRS, CDR2 YFSETQ. The length of the CDR3 is 14 residues. The CDR3 reads CASSPGTVRTEAFF. The CDR3 DNA follows: TGCGCCAGCAGCCCAGGGACAGTGAGAACTGAAGCTTTCTTT.

This clonotype was recorded many times. V and J are TRBV2 and TRBJ2-5; maybe TRBD2 (6 bases). The CDR3 has 14 residues. Per germline, CDR1 SNHLY and CDR2 FYNNEI. Trimming left V 3 bases short and J 5 bases short, with 13 bases between. In DNA form, the CDR3 reads TGTGCCAGCAGTGACTCGAGACTAGTTGAGACCCAGTACTTC. Amino acids: CASSDSRLVETQYF.

This clonotype was detected ten times or more. The J gene is TRBJ2-5, the V gene TRBV20-1, with 8 positions matching TRBD1. The V gene's germline CDR1 is DFQATT and CDR2 SNEGSKA (reference sequence). The CDR3 covers 15 residues. J was trimmed by 7 bases and V by 2 bases; bases with no gene match: 12. The CDR3 spells CSARSLRQGRGTQYF. CDR3 DNA: TGCAGTGCTAGATCCCTTCGACAGGGGCGTGGGACCCAGTACTTC.